This is a list of T cell receptor beta chains from one sample in a study of regulatory T cells in long-lasting Graves disease. TCRdb redid the calling of the multiplex PCR reads with MiXCR, one entry per CDR3 protein. The table includes about 460,000 distinct CDR3 sequences, under 25% detected once. Sample: peripheral blood mononuclear cells (PBMCs), taken when the disease was refractory, from a patient treated with antithyroid drugs. All receptors come from a female donor with Graves disease. Each CDR3 is given with its conserved first and last residue. D genes are given only for firm matches. Rows may omit the clone size; those that give it use once, few, many or a size class.

d_call	j_call	v_call	clone_size	cdr3_nt	cdr3_aa
TRBD1	TRBJ1-1	TRBV6-1	many	TGTGCCAGCAGTGAGACCCCGGGACAGGGTCTCACTGAAGCTTTCTTT	CASSETPGQGLTEAFF
-	TRBJ1-5	TRBV30	-	TGTGCCTGGAGTGTAACCGGGGGTCAGCCCCAGCATTTT	CAWSVTGGQPQHF
-	TRBJ1-1	TRBV7-2	few	TGTGCCAGCAGCGTAGACCCCCAGGGCGGCACTGAAGCTTTCTTT	CASSVDPQGGTEAFF
-	TRBJ1-2	TRBV30	many	TGTGCCTTTAATCCAGACTCCTACTATGGCTACACCTTC	CAFNPDSYYGYTF
-	TRBJ2-7	TRBV20-1	few	TGCAGTGCTAGATTAGAGGGTGGCCTCTCCGAGCAGTACTTC	CSARLEGGLSEQYF
TRBD2	TRBJ2-5	TRBV20-1	few	TGCAGTGCTAGTCCCTTAGCGGGGGGCCAAGAGACCCAGTACTTC	CSASPLAGGQETQYF
-	TRBJ1-1	TRBV12-3/TRBV12-4	many	TGTGCCAGCAGCCCCGGAGACAAGGGCCTCACTGAAGCTTTCTTT	CASSPGDKGLTEAFF
-	TRBJ1-2	TRBV28	many	TGTGCCAGCAGTTTGCCTACGGACGGCTACACCTTC	CASSLPTDGYTF
-	TRBJ2-5	TRBV19	-	TGTGCCAGTAGTATTTTTACGCGAGAGACCCAGTACTTC	CASSIFTRETQYF
TRBD2	TRBJ2-7	TRBV20-1	many	TGCAGTGCTCGAATTCTAGCGGGGGGGTACTCCTACGAGCAGTACTTC	CSARILAGGYSYEQYF
TRBD2	TRBJ2-7	TRBV29-1	-	TGCAGCGCCCGACTAGCGGGAGGGCCGGGTGGGGAGCAGTACTTC	CSARLAGGPGGEQYF
-	TRBJ1-1	TRBV9	few	TGTGCCAGCAGCGTATCTATTTCGGGATCCACTGAAGCTTTCTTT	CASSVSISGSTEAFF
-	TRBJ1-6	TRBV12-3/TRBV12-4	many	TGTGCCAGCAGTCCCACGGGGCGCGATAATTCACCCCTCCACTTT	CASSPTGRDNSPLHF
-	TRBJ1-1	TRBV19	-	TGTGCCAGTAGTATAGGTCGGGTGGACGTCTTCAACACTGAAGCTTTCTTT	CASSIGRVDVFNTEAFF
TRBD1	TRBJ2-4	TRBV12-3/TRBV12-4	-	TGTGCCAGCAGACTTCGGGACAGCATTCAGTACTTC	CASRLRDSIQYF
TRBD1	TRBJ2-2	TRBV5-1	-	TGCGCCAGCAGAGTTGGGACAGGGTGGACCGGGGAGCTGTTTTTT	CASRVGTGWTGELFF
-	TRBJ1-1	TRBV27	-	TGTGCCAGCGGACAACCCGCTTTCTTT	CASGQPAFF
-	TRBJ2-3	TRBV28	-	TGTGCCAGCAGTTCAAACAAACTAGCAATGAGGACAGATACGCAGTATTTT	CASSSNKLAMRTDTQYF
-	TRBJ2-7	TRBV19	-	TGTGCCAGTAGTATAGACCATTACGAGCAGTACTTC	CASSIDHYEQYF
TRBD1	TRBJ1-1	TRBV12-3/TRBV12-4	many	TGTGCCAGCAGTCCGGGACAGGGTTTAGACACTGAAGCTTTCTTT	CASSPGQGLDTEAFF
-	TRBJ2-5	TRBV28	few	TGTGCCAGCACCCACTCCCTAGGGGGAGAGACCCAGTACTTC	CASTHSLGGETQYF
TRBD1	TRBJ2-7	TRBV4-1	once	TGCGCCAGCAGCTCCCGGCCCGGGACAGGTGAACCCTACGAGCAGTACTTC	CASSSRPGTGEPYEQYF
-	TRBJ2-2	TRBV28	many	TGTGCCAGCGCCCCCTCTCGGGGGACAACCGGGGAGCTGTTTTTT	CASAPSRGTTGELFF
-	TRBJ2-7	TRBV20-1	-	TGCAGTGCTAGAGCCACTTCTTCCTACGAGCAGTACTTC	CSARATSSYEQYF
TRBD1	TRBJ2-1	TRBV2	-	TGTGCCAGCCGAGGGGGGCAGGGGGCCCACAATGAGCAGTTCTTC	CASRGGQGAHNEQFF
-	TRBJ1-5	TRBV7-2	many	TGTGCCAGCAGCTCTCAATCGGGGAAGGTTACCCAGCCCCAGCATTTT	CASSSQSGKVTQPQHF
-	TRBJ2-3	TRBV6-2/TRBV6-3	-	TGTGCCAGCACCGCAGGGGGGGGTACGCAGTATTTT	CASTAGGGTQYF
-	TRBJ2-4	TRBV5-1	-	TGCGCCAGCAGCTTGATTGGTACAGGAGGACAAAACATTCAGTACTTC	CASSLIGTGGQNIQYF
TRBD2	TRBJ2-2	TRBV4-3	few	TGCGCCAGCAGCCAAGACGTCCTAGCGGGGAACACCGGGGAGCTGTTTTTT	CASSQDVLAGNTGELFF
TRBD2	TRBJ2-1	TRBV5-1	few	TGCGCCAGCAGCTTGGTAGCGGGGGGTAACAATGAGCAGTTCTTC	CASSLVAGGNNEQFF
-	TRBJ2-2	TRBV2	many	TGTGCCAGCATGAAACACACGCTCACCGGGGAGCTGTTTTTT	CASMKHTLTGELFF
-	TRBJ1-5	TRBV3-1	-	TGTGCCAGCAGCCATAGGGGGGGAGATCAGCCCCAGCATTTT	CASSHRGGDQPQHF
-	TRBJ1-6	TRBV9	many	TGTGCCAGCAGCGCCCTCGCAGGGGATGATAATTCACCCCTCCACTTT	CASSALAGDDNSPLHF
-	TRBJ2-5	TRBV24-1	many	TGTGCCACCAGTGAGGCTCCGGGGAGTGGAGAGACCCAGTACTTC	CATSEAPGSGETQYF
-	TRBJ1-3	TRBV12-3/TRBV12-4	many	TGTGCCAGCAGTTTCGGCTCTGGAAACACCATATATTTT	CASSFGSGNTIYF
TRBD1	TRBJ1-4	TRBV7-9	many	TGTGCCAGCAGCTTTGGACAGGGCACATCTAAACTGTTTTTT	CASSFGQGTSKLFF
-	TRBJ1-1	TRBV6-7	many	TGTGCCAGCAAACCCCGATACTCGGGGGTTGACACTGAAGCTTTCTTT	CASKPRYSGVDTEAFF
TRBD1	TRBJ1-1	TRBV6-1	few	TGTGCCAGCATGGACAGGGCCATTACGAACACTGAAGCTTTCTTT	CASMDRAITNTEAFF
-	TRBJ2-3	TRBV7-2	-	TGTGCCAATTCCCAGGCTCGCACAGATACGCAGTATTTT	CANSQARTDTQYF
-	TRBJ2-7	TRBV7-9	few	TGTGCCAGCAGCCCACTGGGACTGGACTACGAGCAGTACTTC	CASSPLGLDYEQYF
-	TRBJ2-1	TRBV2	few	TGTGCCAGCAGGAGCAGGAAGAATGAGCAGTTCTTC	CASRSRKNEQFF
-	TRBJ2-7	TRBV7-2	many	TGTGCCAGCAGCTTAAGGTCCCTGCCGGGAATCGAGCAGTACTTC	CASSLRSLPGIEQYF
-	TRBJ1-6	TRBV9	few	TGTGCCAGCAGCGTCACAGGTGATTCACCCCTCCACTTT	CASSVTGDSPLHF
TRBD1	TRBJ1-2	TRBV29-1	once	TGCAGCGTTTTGACAGGGGGTAACTATGGCTACACCTTC	CSVLTGGNYGYTF
-	TRBJ2-3	TRBV7-2	-	TGTGCCAGCAGCCCCGGGACCACTCTCGGTACGCAGTATTTT	CASSPGTTLGTQYF
-	TRBJ1-3	TRBV20-1	many	TGCAGTGCTATCGGGGGGACACTACGCTCTGGAAACACCATATATTTT	CSAIGGTLRSGNTIYF